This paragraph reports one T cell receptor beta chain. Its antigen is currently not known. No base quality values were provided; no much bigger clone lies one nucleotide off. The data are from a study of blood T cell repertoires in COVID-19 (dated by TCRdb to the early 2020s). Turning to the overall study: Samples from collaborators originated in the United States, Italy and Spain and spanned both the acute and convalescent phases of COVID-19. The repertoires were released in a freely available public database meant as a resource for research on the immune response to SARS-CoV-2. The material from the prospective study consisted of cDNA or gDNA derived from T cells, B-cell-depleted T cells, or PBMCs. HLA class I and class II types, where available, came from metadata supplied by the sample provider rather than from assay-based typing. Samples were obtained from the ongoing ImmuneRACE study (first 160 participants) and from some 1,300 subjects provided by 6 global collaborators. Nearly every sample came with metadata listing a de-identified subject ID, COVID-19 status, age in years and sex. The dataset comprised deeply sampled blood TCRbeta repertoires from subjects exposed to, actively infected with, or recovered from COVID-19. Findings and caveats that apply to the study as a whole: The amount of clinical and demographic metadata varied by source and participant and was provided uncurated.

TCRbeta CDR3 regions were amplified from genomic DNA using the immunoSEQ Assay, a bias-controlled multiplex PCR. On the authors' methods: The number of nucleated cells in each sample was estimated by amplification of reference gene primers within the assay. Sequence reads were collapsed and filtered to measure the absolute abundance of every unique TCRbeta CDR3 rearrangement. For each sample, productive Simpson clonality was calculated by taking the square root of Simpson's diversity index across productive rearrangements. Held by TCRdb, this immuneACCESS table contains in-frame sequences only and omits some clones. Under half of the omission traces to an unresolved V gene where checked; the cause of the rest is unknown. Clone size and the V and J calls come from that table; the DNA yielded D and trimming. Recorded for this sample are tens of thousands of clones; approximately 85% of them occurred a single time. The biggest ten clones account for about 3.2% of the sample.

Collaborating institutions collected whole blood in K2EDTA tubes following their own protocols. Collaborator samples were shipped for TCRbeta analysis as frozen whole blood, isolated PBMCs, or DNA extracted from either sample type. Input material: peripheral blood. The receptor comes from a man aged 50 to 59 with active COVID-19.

This receptor carries the CDR3 CATSRDGRDNQPQHF. The DNA reads as follows: TGTGCCACCAGCAGAGATGGGAGGGACAATCAGCCCCAGCATTTT. The V and J genes are TRBV15 and TRBJ1-5, with an unclear D gene assignment. The junction carries 9 bases between V and J, which are trimmed by 0 bases and 3 bases respectively. From its cysteine to its phenylalanine, the CDR3 spans 15 amino acids. The entry retains the CDR3 DNA only, 45 bases that are in frame from base 1. CDR1 and CDR2, per the germline V gene (reference sequence), are LNHNV and YYDKDF.